This entry describes one TCR beta chain. The genomic DNA of each subset was split evenly across several immunoSEQ plates. Sorted-subset replicate PCR reactions contained 200 to 250 ng DNA, corresponding to approximately 30,000 T cell genomes. Using immunoSEQ multiplex PCR, the repertoire was profiled, and TCRdb retains in-frame clones only, with some absent. This repertoire shows 1.4 million to 1.5 million clones, roughly 96% found once; its top ten account for 1.2%. Healthy HIV-negative adults with no recent acute infections or vaccinations were recruited as donors. CD45RA+ naive and CD45RA-negative memory subsets were separated from CD4+ cells. The data belong to a study of shared clonotypes between healthy human individuals. CDR1 is MDHEN and CDR2 is SYDVKM in the germline V gene. Losses at the gene ends were 6 bases for V and 10 bases for J; bases not matched to a gene: 7. CDR3 length equals 15 residues.

Sequenced: naive CD4+ T cells sorted from blood. Subset indicated: CD45RA+ positively selected. The rearrangement uses TRBV28 and TRBJ2-1; TRBD2 matches at 15 bases. The receptor comes from a man aged 25-45 years in good health. As DNA, the CDR3 is TGTGCCAGCAGAGGGGGGACTAGCGGGAGGCGGGAGCAGTTCTTC. Translation gives CASRGGTSGRREQFF.